A selection of T cell receptor beta chains follows, all from one sample in a study of shared clonotypes between healthy human individuals. TCRdb's table, derived via immunoSEQ multiplex PCR, lists solely in-frame clones and lacks some. The data contain about 1,900,000 clones, roughly 94% of them singletons. The sequenced sample consisted of naive CD8+ T cells sorted from blood. These receptor sequences come from a man aged 18 to 30 in good health. CDR3s include the opening cysteine and the closing phenylalanine or tryptophan. The D gene is left open where the match is weak. Where a row states a size, it is once, few, many or the class of an expanded clone; other rows omit it.

j_call	cdr3_length	d_call	v_call	clone_size	cdr3_nt	cdr3_aa
TRBJ2-1	14	TRBD2	TRBV28	-	TGTGCCAGCAGTTCCCTGACTAGCGGCAATGAGCAGTTCTTC	CASSSLTSGNEQFF
TRBJ2-3	14	-	TRBV5-4	-	TGTGCCAGCAGCTTGCGGGAGTCTGCAGATACGCAGTATTTT	CASSLRESADTQYF
TRBJ2-7	16	-	TRBV6-6	-	TGTGCCAGCAGAACTCTCCGCGGGGACTCCCCCTACGAGCAGTACTTC	CASRTLRGDSPYEQYF
TRBJ1-2	14	-	TRBV6-1	-	TGTGCCAGCACCGACCTGGGGGGCGGGGGCGGCTACACCTTC	CASTDLGGGGGYTF
TRBJ1-2	15	-	TRBV4-1	-	TGCGCCAGCAGCCAACTTTTCGGGGATAACTATGGCTACACCTTC	CASSQLFGDNYGYTF
TRBJ2-7	12	-	TRBV18	-	TGTGCCAGCTCACCACCCGGGGTCGAGCAGTACTTC	CASSPPGVEQYF
TRBJ2-1	15	TRBD1	TRBV11-2	many	TGTGCCAGCAGCCCGCCCGGGACAGGGGTACATGAGCAGTTCTTC	CASSPPGTGVHEQFF
TRBJ1-5	14	-	TRBV6-5	-	TGTGCCAGCAGTTGGGCAGGGCGGGGTCAGCCCCAGCATTTT	CASSWAGRGQPQHF
TRBJ1-2	15	-	TRBV18	-	TGTGCCAGCTCACCGACCCCCTGGGACCCCTATGGCTACACCTTC	CASSPTPWDPYGYTF
TRBJ2-1	14	TRBD2	TRBV6-5	-	TGTGCCAGCAGTTACTCAGCGGGGTACAATGAGCAGTTCTTC	CASSYSAGYNEQFF
TRBJ2-1	18	TRBD2	TRBV6-4	-	TGTGCCAGCATCAGACCCACCCCTAGCGGGAGACGGGCAGGGGAGCAGTTCTTC	CASIRPTPSGRRAGEQFF
TRBJ2-7	16	-	TRBV27	-	TGTGCCAGCAGTTTATCTACGGGGCAGGTAGTCTACGAGCAGTACTTC	CASSLSTGQVVYEQYF
TRBJ1-1	11	-	TRBV29-1	-	TGCAGCGTGTCGACCGGGACTGAAGCTTTCTTT	CSVSTGTEAFF
TRBJ1-4	19	-	TRBV12-1	-	TGTGCCAGCACCACCCCGACCGGGACAGGGGTAGCAACTAATGAAAAACTGTTTTTT	CASTTPTGTGVATNEKLFF
TRBJ1-5	15	TRBD1	TRBV28	-	TGTGCCAGCAGCGCGGACAGGGTTAGCAATCAGCCCCAGCATTTT	CASSADRVSNQPQHF
TRBJ2-1	18	TRBD2	TRBV7-9	-	TGTGCCAGCAGCCCCGGACTAGCGGGAGGGGAGTGGGACAATGAGCAGTTCTTC	CASSPGLAGGEWDNEQFF
TRBJ2-2	17	TRBD1	TRBV5-1	-	TGCGCCAGCAGCTTGGGATTGAGGGGGCTGAACACCGGGGAGCTGTTTTTT	CASSLGLRGLNTGELFF
TRBJ1-6	15	-	TRBV6-5	-	TGTGCCAGCAGTTACCAAGGGACCCTCAATTCACCCCTCCACTTT	CASSYQGTLNSPLHF
TRBJ1-1	12	-	TRBV7-9	-	TGTGCCAGCAGCTTAGGAGAGGGGAAAGCTTTCTTT	CASSLGEGKAFF
TRBJ1-2	16	-	TRBV7-6	-	TGTGCCAGCAGCTCGGAGGTCGGGACTTCCCTTTACGGCTACACCTTC	CASSSEVGTSLYGYTF
TRBJ2-7	12	-	TRBV21-1	-	TGTGCCAGCAGCGAACTAGACACCCGCGTCTCCTTC	CASSELDTRVSF
TRBJ2-2	14	-	TRBV2	-	TGTGCCAGCAGAAGGGACCCAGGGGCCGGGGAGCTGTTTTTT	CASRRDPGAGELFF
TRBJ1-5	16	-	TRBV4-3	-	TGCGCCAGCAGCCAAGATGACGGGGAGGGCGGGCAGCCCCAGCATTTT	CASSQDDGEGGQPQHF
TRBJ2-5	14	-	TRBV28	-	TGTGCCAGCAGTTCTTTTTCGGTCCAAGAGACCCAGTACTTC	CASSSFSVQETQYF
TRBJ1-1	16	-	TRBV7-8	-	TGTGCCAGCAGCACTCCCGGGGGCAGCATGAACACTGAAGCTTTCTTT	CASSTPGGSMNTEAFF
TRBJ2-1	16	-	TRBV27	-	TGTGCCAGCAGTTTATCGGGCAGGTCGCCCTACAATGAGCAGTTCTTC	CASSLSGRSPYNEQFF
TRBJ1-2	14	TRBD1	TRBV5-8	-	TGTGCCAGCAGCCTACGGACAGGGGGCTTTGGCTACACCTTC	CASSLRTGGFGYTF
TRBJ2-3	16	-	TRBV6-5	-	TGTGCCAGCAGTTACTTCGGGTCCCCACACGTAGATACGCAGTATTTT	CASSYFGSPHVDTQYF
TRBJ2-5	15	TRBD2	TRBV13	-	TGTGCCAGCAGCTTGGTGCGGGAGGGCTCAGAGACCCAGTACTTC	CASSLVREGSETQYF
TRBJ2-1	15	-	TRBV9	-	TGTGCCAGCAGCGTAGAACAGGGAGGGTGGAATGAGCAGTTCTTC	CASSVEQGGWNEQFF
TRBJ1-1	17	-	TRBV4-1	-	TGCGCCAGCAGCCAATTCTCTGTGGGGCGGGGACGCTTTGAAGCTTTCTTT	CASSQFSVGRGRFEAFF
TRBJ1-1	13	-	TRBV4-3	-	TGCGCCAGCAGCCAAGAGGTGAGGGATGATGCTTTCTTT	CASSQEVRDDAFF
TRBJ1-2	15	-	TRBV6-1	-	TGTGCCAGCAGTGTTGAATTCCAGGTGCGCTATGGCTACACCTTC	CASSVEFQVRYGYTF
TRBJ2-5	17	TRBD2	TRBV4-1	-	TGCGCCAGCAGCCAAGATGGGGCGACTAGCGGGAGGGGGACCCAGTACTTC	CASSQDGATSGRGTQYF
TRBJ2-7	16	-	TRBV5-1	-	TGCGCCAGCAGCTCGTTTGACAGGAGTCTCTCCTACGAGCAGTACTTC	CASSSFDRSLSYEQYF
TRBJ1-1	15	-	TRBV10-2	-	TGCGCCAGCAGTGAGTATTTGGGGTTGAACACTGAAGCTTTCTTT	CASSEYLGLNTEAFF
TRBJ2-7	18	TRBD1	TRBV4-3	-	TGCGCCAGCAGCCAAGATCGTTATCTCCAGGGGGCCCCCTACGAGCAGTACTTC	CASSQDRYLQGAPYEQYF
TRBJ2-7	18	TRBD2	TRBV14	once	TGTGCCAGCAGCCTTACTAGCGGGGGAGCCCACCGCTCCTACGAGCAGTACTTC	CASSLTSGGAHRSYEQYF
TRBJ1-1	16	-	TRBV7-4	-	TGTGCCAGCAGCTTAGTCCATATCGGGGCAGCCACTGAAGCTTTCTTT	CASSLVHIGAATEAFF
TRBJ2-7	15	-	TRBV11-2	once	TGTGCCAGCAGCTTAGAGTTAGGCTCCACCTACGAGCAGTACTTC	CASSLELGSTYEQYF
TRBJ1-1	15	TRBD1	TRBV25-1	-	TGTGCCAGCACCCAGAGAGGACAGGGGAACACTGAAGCTTTCTTT	CASTQRGQGNTEAFF
TRBJ1-1	14	-	TRBV5-1	-	TGCGCCAGCAGCTTGGTAACGGGGAACACTGAAGCTTTCTTT	CASSLVTGNTEAFF
TRBJ2-7	14	TRBD1	TRBV19	-	TGTGCCAGTAGCCCGGGACAGAGCTCCTACGAGCAGTACTTC	CASSPGQSSYEQYF
TRBJ1-2	13	-	TRBV6-5	-	TGTGCCAGCAGTCACGGGGAGGGAGGGGGCTACACCTTC	CASSHGEGGGYTF
TRBJ2-7	16	-	TRBV5-6	-	TGTGCCAGCAATCTGGGGGGGGCCCACTGGGGCTACGAGCAGTACTTC	CASNLGGAHWGYEQYF
TRBJ2-1	19	-	TRBV4-3	-	TGCGCCAGCAGCCCCCAATACAACGAGGGAGGTGGATCCTACAATGAGCAGTTCTTC	CASSPQYNEGGGSYNEQFF
TRBJ1-2	15	-	TRBV6-6	-	TGTGCCAGCAACACCCCCCCTGACAGGAACTATGGCTACACCTTC	CASNTPPDRNYGYTF
TRBJ1-1	15	-	TRBV4-3	-	TGCGCCAGCAGCCAAGTCGGACTTCTGAACACTGAAGCTTTCTTT	CASSQVGLLNTEAFF
TRBJ1-1	15	-	TRBV5-1	-	TGCGCCAGCAGCTTGAGACACAGGGCGGACACTGAAGCTTTCTTT	CASSLRHRADTEAFF
TRBJ2-7	14	-	TRBV6-1	-	TGTGCCACCCTTTTTAAGACCAGGGGAGGCGAGCAGTACTTC	CATLFKTRGGEQYF
TRBJ2-1	16	TRBD2	TRBV27	-	TGTGCCAGCAGTTTATCGAGCGGGAGCGCAAACAATGAGCAGTTCTTC	CASSLSSGSANNEQFF